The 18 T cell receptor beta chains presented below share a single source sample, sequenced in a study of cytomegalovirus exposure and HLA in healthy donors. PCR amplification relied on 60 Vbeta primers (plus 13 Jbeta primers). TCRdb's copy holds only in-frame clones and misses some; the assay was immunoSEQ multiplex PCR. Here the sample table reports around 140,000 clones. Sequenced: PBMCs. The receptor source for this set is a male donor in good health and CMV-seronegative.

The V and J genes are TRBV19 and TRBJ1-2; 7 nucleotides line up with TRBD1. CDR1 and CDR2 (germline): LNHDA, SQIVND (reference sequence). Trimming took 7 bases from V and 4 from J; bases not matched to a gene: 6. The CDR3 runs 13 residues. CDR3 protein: CASIKGAGYGYTF. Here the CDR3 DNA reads TGTGCCAGTATTAAGGGGGCAGGCTATGGCTACACCTTC.

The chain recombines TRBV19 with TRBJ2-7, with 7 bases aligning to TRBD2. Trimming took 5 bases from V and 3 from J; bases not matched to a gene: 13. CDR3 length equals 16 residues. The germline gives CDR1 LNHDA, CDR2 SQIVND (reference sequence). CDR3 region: CASSSRRDYPLYEQYF. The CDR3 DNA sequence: TGTGCCAGTAGTTCCCGTAGGGACTACCCCCTCTACGAGCAGTACTTC.

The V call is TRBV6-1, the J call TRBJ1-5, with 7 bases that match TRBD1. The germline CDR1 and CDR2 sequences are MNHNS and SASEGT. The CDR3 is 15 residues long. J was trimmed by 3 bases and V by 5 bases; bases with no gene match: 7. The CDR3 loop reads CASSLDRAVNQPQHF. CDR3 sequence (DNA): TGTGCCAGCAGTCTTGACAGGGCGGTCAATCAGCCCCAGCATTTT.

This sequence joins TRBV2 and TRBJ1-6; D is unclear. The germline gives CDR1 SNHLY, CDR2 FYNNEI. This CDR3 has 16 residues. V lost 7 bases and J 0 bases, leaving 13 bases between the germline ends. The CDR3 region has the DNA TGTGCCAGCAACCCCGAGGCCAGCTCCTATAATTCACCCCTCCACTTT. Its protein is CASNPEASSYNSPLHF.

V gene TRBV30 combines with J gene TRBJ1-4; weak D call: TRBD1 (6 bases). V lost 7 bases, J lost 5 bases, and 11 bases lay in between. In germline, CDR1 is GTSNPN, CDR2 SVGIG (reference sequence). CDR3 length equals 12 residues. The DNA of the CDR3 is TGTGCCTTACAGGGCCAAAATGAAAAACTGTTTTTT. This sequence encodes CALQGQNEKLFF. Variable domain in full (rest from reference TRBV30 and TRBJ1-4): SQTIHQWPATLVQPVGSPLSLECTVEGTSNPNLYWYRQAAGRGLQLLFYSVGIGQISSEVPQNLSASRPQDRQFILSSKKLLLSDSGFYLCALQGQNEKLFFGSGTQLSVL.

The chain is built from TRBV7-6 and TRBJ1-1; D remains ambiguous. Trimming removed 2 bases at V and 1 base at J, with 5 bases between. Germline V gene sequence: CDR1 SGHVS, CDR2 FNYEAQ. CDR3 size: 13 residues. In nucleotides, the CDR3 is TGTGCCAGCAGCTTATCAGGGAACACTGAAGCTTTCTTT. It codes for CASSLSGNTEAFF.

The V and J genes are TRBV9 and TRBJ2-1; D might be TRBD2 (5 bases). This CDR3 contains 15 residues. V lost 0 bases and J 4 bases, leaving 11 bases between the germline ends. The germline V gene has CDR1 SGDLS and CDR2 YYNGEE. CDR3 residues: CASSVGIAYYNEQFF. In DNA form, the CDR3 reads TGTGCCAGCAGCGTAGGCATAGCGTATTACAATGAGCAGTTCTTC.

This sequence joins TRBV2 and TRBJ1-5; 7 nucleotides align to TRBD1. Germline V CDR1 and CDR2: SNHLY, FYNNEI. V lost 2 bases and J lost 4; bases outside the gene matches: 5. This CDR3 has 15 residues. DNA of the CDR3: TGTGCCAGCAGTGAAACGGCAGGGGGTAATCAGCCCCAGCATTTT. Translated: CASSETAGGNQPQHF.

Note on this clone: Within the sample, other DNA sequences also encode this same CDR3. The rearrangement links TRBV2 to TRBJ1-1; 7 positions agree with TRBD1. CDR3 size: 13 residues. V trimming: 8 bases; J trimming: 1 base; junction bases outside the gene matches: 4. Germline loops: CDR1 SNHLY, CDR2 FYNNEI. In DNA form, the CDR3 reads TGTGCCAGCTCGAGGGACAGGAACACTGAAGCTTTCTTT. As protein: CASSRDRNTEAFF.

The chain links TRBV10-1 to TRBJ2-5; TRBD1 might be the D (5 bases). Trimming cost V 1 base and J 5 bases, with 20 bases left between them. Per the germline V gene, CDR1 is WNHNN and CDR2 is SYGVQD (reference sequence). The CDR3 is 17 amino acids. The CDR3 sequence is CASSEWASGAVKETQYF. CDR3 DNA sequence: TGCGCCAGCAGTGAGTGGGCCTCTGGGGCAGTCAAGGAGACCCAGTACTTC.

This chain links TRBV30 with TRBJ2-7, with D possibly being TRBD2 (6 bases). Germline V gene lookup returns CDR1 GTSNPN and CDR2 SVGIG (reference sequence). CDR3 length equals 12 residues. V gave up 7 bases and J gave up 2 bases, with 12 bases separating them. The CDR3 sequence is CALSSGTYEQYF. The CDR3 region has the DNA TGTGCCTTAAGTAGCGGAACCTACGAGCAGTACTTC.

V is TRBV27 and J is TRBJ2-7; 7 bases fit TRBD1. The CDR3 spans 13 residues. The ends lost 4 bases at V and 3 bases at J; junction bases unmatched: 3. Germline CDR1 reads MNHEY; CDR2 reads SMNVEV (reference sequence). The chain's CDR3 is CASSSQGNYEQYF. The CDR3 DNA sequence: TGTGCCAGCAGTTCACAGGGGAACTACGAGCAGTACTTC.

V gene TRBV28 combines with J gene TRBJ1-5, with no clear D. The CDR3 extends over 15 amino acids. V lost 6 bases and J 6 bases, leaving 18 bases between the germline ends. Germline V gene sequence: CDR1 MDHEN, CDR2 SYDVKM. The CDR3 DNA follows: TGTGCCAGCAGCACACCCAGGAGGTTTGGTCAGCCCCAGCATTTT. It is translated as CASSTPRRFGQPQHF.

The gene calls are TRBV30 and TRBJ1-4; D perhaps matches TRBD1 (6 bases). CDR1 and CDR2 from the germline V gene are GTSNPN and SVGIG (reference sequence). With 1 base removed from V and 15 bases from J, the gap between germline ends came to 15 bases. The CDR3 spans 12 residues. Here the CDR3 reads CAWSAQGGWLFF. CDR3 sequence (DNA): TGTGCCTGGAGTGCACAGGGCGGTTGGTTGTTTTTT.

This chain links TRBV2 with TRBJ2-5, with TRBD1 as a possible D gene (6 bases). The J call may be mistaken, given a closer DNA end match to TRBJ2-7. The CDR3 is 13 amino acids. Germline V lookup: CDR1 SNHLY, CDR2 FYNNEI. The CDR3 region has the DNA TGTGCCAGCAGTGAATCAGGGGCCCACGAGCAGTACTTC. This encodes CASSESGAHEQYF.

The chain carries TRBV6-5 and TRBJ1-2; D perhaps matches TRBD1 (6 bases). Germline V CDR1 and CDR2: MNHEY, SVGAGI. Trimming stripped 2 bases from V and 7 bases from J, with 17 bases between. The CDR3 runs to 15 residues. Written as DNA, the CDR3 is TGTGCCAGCAGTTACCGCCTCGCGGGGGCGGGTGGCTACACCTTC. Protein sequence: CASSYRLAGAGGYTF.

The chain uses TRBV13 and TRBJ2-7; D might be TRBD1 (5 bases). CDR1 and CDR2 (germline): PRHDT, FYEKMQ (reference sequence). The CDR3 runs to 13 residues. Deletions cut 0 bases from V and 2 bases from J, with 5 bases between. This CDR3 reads CASSLGTAYEQYF. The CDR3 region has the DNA TGTGCCAGCAGCTTAGGGACAGCCTACGAGCAGTACTTC.

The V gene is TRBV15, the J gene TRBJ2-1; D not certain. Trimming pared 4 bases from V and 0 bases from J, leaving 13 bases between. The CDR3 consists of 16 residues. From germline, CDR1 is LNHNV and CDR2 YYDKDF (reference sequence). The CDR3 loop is CATSMLQQPSYNEQFF. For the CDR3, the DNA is TGTGCCACCAGCATGCTACAGCAGCCCTCCTACAATGAGCAGTTCTTC.